The 27 T cell receptor beta chains below all came from one sample that was sequenced in a study of T cell responses to AZD1222 COVID-19 vaccine. Clones were read by immunoSEQ multiplex PCR, and TCRdb kept only the in-frame ones, dropping some. The data contain about 160,000 clones, about 90% of them singletons. The sample consisted of peripheral blood, taken on day 0 of AZD1222 vaccination. These receptors were collected from an adult in good health.

The chain combines TRBV9 with TRBJ2-1, with D hard to call. The CDR3 has 12 amino acids. Germline values: CDR1 SGDLS, CDR2 YYNGEE. V gave up 3 bases and J gave up 1 base, with 2 bases separating them. DNA of the CDR3: TGTGCCAGCAGCGAATCCTACAATGAGCAGTTCTTC. It specifies CASSESYNEQFF.

This clone has just a few counts. The gene calls are TRBV30 and TRBJ2-1; D gene unclear. This CDR3 region has 10 residues. V shed 7 bases and J shed 6 bases, with 7 bases lying between them. CDR1 and CDR2 (germline): GTSNPN, SVGIG (reference sequence). CDR3 sequence: CAFLINEQFF. Written as DNA, the CDR3 is TGTGCCTTCTTAATCAATGAGCAGTTCTTC.

The chain couples TRBV3-1 (or the pseudogene TRBV3-2) to TRBJ1-1; D is perhaps TRBD1 (5 bases). This CDR3 spans 14 amino acids. Germline loops: CDR1 LGHDT, CDR2 YNNKEL (reference sequence). Trimming took 4 bases from V and 1 from J, leaving 10 bases between them. CDR3 in DNA: TGTGCCAGCAGCCCGGGACTGACGAACACTGAAGCTTTCTTT. It specifies CASSPGLTNTEAFF.

This chain links TRBV25-1 with TRBJ2-4, with 9 bases lining up with TRBD1. The CDR3 sequence is 16 residues long. Per germline, CDR1 MGHDK and CDR2 SYGVNS. V was clipped by 5 bases and J by 4 bases; unmatched bases: 9. The CDR3 DNA is TGTGCCAGCAGTTCGCACTCAGGACAGGGGAAAAACATTCAGTACTTC. Translated, it gives CASSSHSGQGKNIQYF.

This rearrangement joins TRBV27 to TRBJ1-2; perhaps TRBD1 as D (5 bases). Germline loops: CDR1 MNHEY, CDR2 SMNVEV (reference sequence). V dropped 6 bases and J dropped 8 bases, with 22 bases sitting between them. CDR3 size: 15 residues. The CDR3 coding sequence is TGTGCCAGCAGCCGTTTTGGGCAGGGTGAGGGAGGCTACACCTTC. It is translated as CASSRFGQGEGGYTF.

This chain uses TRBV27 with TRBJ1-5; D not resolved. The CDR3 has 13 amino acids. The germline V gene encodes CDR1 MNHEY and CDR2 SMNVEV (reference sequence). Deletions cut 2 bases from V and 2 bases from J, with 4 bases between. The CDR3 reads CASSLVGNQPQHF. CDR3 in DNA: TGTGCCAGCAGTTTAGTGGGCAATCAGCCCCAGCATTTT.

The genes are TRBV12-2 and TRBJ1-6. TRBV12-2 is a pseudogene segment. The length of the CDR3 is 15 residues. CDR3 bases: TGTGCAAGTCGCTTAGCGCCCCCTGGGAATTCACCCCTCCACTTT. It yields the protein CASRLAPPGNSPLHF.

The genes are TRBV7-2 and TRBJ1-2; D possibly corresponds to TRBD1 (5 bases). The CDR3 runs 12 residues. Germline V CDR1 and CDR2: SGHTA, FQGNSA. V was pared by 5 bases and J by 8 bases, with 12 bases between. The CDR3 region has the DNA TGTGCCAGCAGCCTGGGACGGTCCGGCTACACCTTC. It translates to CASSLGRSGYTF.

The V call is TRBV5-4, the J call TRBJ1-5, with TRBD1 matching 8 bases. Looked up from germline, CDR1 is SGHNT and CDR2 is YYREEE (reference sequence). This CDR3 is built from 14 residues. Germline trimming cut 5 bases from V and 4 bases from J; bases unmatched to any gene: 5. DNA for the CDR3: TGTGCCAGCAGTTCCAGGGGGCAAAATCAGCCCCAGCATTTT. This codes for CASSSRGQNQPQHF.

V usage is TRBV30 and J usage is TRBJ1-1, with 7 bases identical to TRBD1. V lost 7 bases and J lost 2; bases outside the gene matches: 10. The germline gives CDR1 GTSNPN, CDR2 SVGIG (reference sequence). The CDR3 has 14 amino acids. The CDR3 loop is CASALNRGNTEAFF. The CDR3 DNA is TGTGCCTCCGCCCTAAACAGGGGAAACACTGAAGCTTTCTTT.

J is TRBJ2-5 and V is TRBV7-2; no reliable D call. Trimming took 1 base from V and 5 from J, leaving 14 bases between them. In germline, CDR1 is SGHTA, CDR2 FQGNSA. The CDR3 contains 15 residues. The CDR3 reads CASSLVWPGEETQYF. For the CDR3, the DNA is TGTGCCAGCAGCTTAGTCTGGCCGGGTGAGGAGACCCAGTACTTC.

The gene calls are TRBV24-1 and TRBJ2-2; possibly TRBD1 for D (6 bases). V dropped 5 bases and J dropped 9 bases, with 9 bases sitting between them. From germline, CDR1 is KGHDR and CDR2 SFDVKD. The CDR3 has 12 amino acids. DNA of the CDR3: TGTGCCACCAGTGGAGGGGGAAGGGAGCTGTTTTTT. Translating it yields CATSGGGRELFF.

J is TRBJ2-3 and V is TRBV24-1; 7 bases align to TRBD1. J lost 4 bases, V lost 6 bases, and 12 bases had no gene match. This CDR3 contains 16 residues. CDR1 and CDR2 (germline): KGHDR, SFDVKD. The CDR3 DNA is TGTGCCACCAGTTTTAGTAGGGGGCAGCGGCCAGATACGCAGTATTTT. It yields the protein CATSFSRGQRPDTQYF.

This clone was found a few times. The V and J genes are TRBV3-1 (or the pseudogene TRBV3-2) and TRBJ2-2; a possible D gene is TRBD1 (6 bases). CDR1 and CDR2 from the germline V gene are LGHDT and YNNKEL (reference sequence). CDR3 length: 13 residues. Trimming shortened V by 1 base and J by 8 bases, and 8 bases separated the two germline ends. This CDR3 is CASSQGGLGELFF. CDR3 bases: TGTGCCAGCAGCCAAGGGGGGCTGGGGGAGCTGTTTTTT.

The chain uses TRBV9 and TRBJ1-3; D possibly corresponds to TRBD1 (6 bases). The V end was cut by 9 bases, the J end by 0 bases, with 19 bases between. Per germline, CDR1 SGDLS and CDR2 YYNGEE. The CDR3 contains 16 residues. Written as DNA, the CDR3 is TGTGCCATCCTGGAGGGGGATCGTTTCTCTGGAAACACCATATATTTT. Amino acids: CAILEGDRFSGNTIYF.

This clone was counted a few times. Written as DNA, the CDR3 is TGTGCCAGCAGCGCGGGACAGATCACTGAAGCTTTCTTT. Translating it yields CASSAGQITEAFF. The gene calls are TRBV5-6 and TRBJ1-1; 7 bases map to TRBD1. Looked up from germline, CDR1 is SGHDT and CDR2 is YYEEEE. The CDR3 runs to 13 residues. The ends lost 4 bases at V and 4 bases at J; junction bases unmatched: 4.

This chain joins TRBV9 and TRBJ1-1; 8 nucleotides line up with TRBD1. This CDR3 comprises 14 residues. The germline V gene has CDR1 SGDLS and CDR2 YYNGEE. Losses at the gene ends were 3 bases for V and 6 bases for J; bases not matched to a gene: 7. DNA for the CDR3: TGTGCCAGCAGCGCCGGACAGGGAGTTGCTGAAGCTTTCTTT. Translated: CASSAGQGVAEAFF.

V gene TRBV5-3 combines with J gene TRBJ2-1, with D perhaps TRBD2 (7 bases). TRBV5-3 counts as an open reading frame of uncertain function. V lost 1 base and J 4 bases, leaving 15 bases between the germline ends. CDR3 length equals 16 residues. The CDR3 sequence is CARSLNRGATYNEQFF. The CDR3 DNA reads TGTGCCAGAAGCTTGAATCGGGGGGCCACTTACAATGAGCAGTTCTTC.

This chain connects TRBV19 to TRBJ2-2; perhaps TRBD2 as D (5 bases). V gave up 4 bases and J gave up 6 bases, with 6 bases separating them. Germline V lookup: CDR1 LNHDA, CDR2 SQIVND (reference sequence). CDR3 length equals 12 residues. DNA for the CDR3: TGTGCCAGTAGTACTAGCCCCGGGGAGCTGTTTTTT. Protein: CASSTSPGELFF.

This chain connects TRBV6-6 to TRBJ1-1; weak D call: TRBD1 (6 bases). Between the trimmed V and J ends, which lost 3 bases and 2 bases, there was a span of 13 bases. This CDR3 spans 15 amino acids. In germline, CDR1 is MNHNY, CDR2 SVGAGI (reference sequence). This CDR3 is CASSYTLGGNTEAFF. The CDR3, as DNA: TGTGCCAGCAGTTATACCCTCGGGGGCAACACTGAAGCTTTCTTT.

The gene calls are TRBV9 and TRBJ1-3; D is ambiguous. V lost 4 bases, J lost 0 bases, and 14 bases lay in between. The CDR3 sequence is 16 residues long. Germline CDR1 reads SGDLS; CDR2 reads YYNGEE. In DNA, the CDR3 is TGTGCCAGCAGCCGCGGAGGGCTAAGCTCTGGAAACACCATATATTTT. Residues: CASSRGGLSSGNTIYF.

The chain joins TRBV27 to TRBJ2-1; 9 bases line up with TRBD1. Trimming at V came to 9 bases and at J to 10 bases, leaving 7 bases not matched to a gene. The CDR3 extends over 12 amino acids. Germline-derived CDR1 and CDR2 are MNHEY and SMNVEV (reference sequence). CDR3 nucleotides: TGTGCCAGTTCACAGGGGGCAGGAGAGCAGTTCTTC. Its protein product is CASSQGAGEQFF.

The chain couples TRBV9 to TRBJ1-2, with unresolved D. V lost 4 bases and J lost 4, with 14 bases in between. CDR1 is SGDLS, CDR2 YYNGEE, per germline. The CDR3 consists of 14 residues. In DNA, the CDR3 is TGTGCCAGCAGCACAACCCGAGATACCTATGGCTACACCTTC. This codes for CASSTTRDTYGYTF. Using reference TRBV9 and TRBJ1-2 for the parts outside the CDR3, the full variable domain is DSGVTQTPKHLITATGQRVTLRCSPRSGDLSVYWYQQSLDQGLQFLIQYYNGEERAKGNILERFSAQQFPDLHSELNLSSLELGDSALYFCASSTTRDTYGYTFGSGTRLTVV.

The chain couples TRBV6-1 to TRBJ1-5; D call uncertain. Per germline, CDR1 MNHNS and CDR2 SASEGT. This CDR3 is built from 18 residues. V was cut by 1 base and J by 0 bases, with 16 bases left in between. The DNA of the CDR3 is TGTGCCAGCAGTGAAGTACCCCAAGGGCGGCTTAGCAATCAGCCCCAGCATTTT. Its protein product is CASSEVPQGRLSNQPQHF.

The chain links TRBV29-1 to TRBJ1-1; no reliable D call. The CDR3 covers 13 residues. The V gene lost 6 bases and the J gene lost 5 bases, with 16 bases spanning the gap. Looked up from germline, CDR1 is SQVTM and CDR2 is ANQGSEA. In nucleotides, the CDR3 is TGCAGCGTAAATCAAGGGAAGGGAACTGAAGCTTTCTTT. It specifies CSVNQGKGTEAFF.

The chain carries TRBV19 and TRBJ1-5, with D perhaps TRBD1 (6 bases). Deletions cut 6 bases from V and 7 bases from J, with 13 bases between. Germline V gene data show CDR1 as LNHDA and CDR2 as SQIVND (reference sequence). The CDR3 consists of 13 residues. Written as DNA, the CDR3 is TGTGCCAGTAGGCTGGGGGCAGGGCAGCCCCAGCATTTT. Amino acid sequence: CASRLGAGQPQHF. The whole variable domain, filled in from reference TRBV19 and TRBJ1-5, reads DGGITQSPKYLFRKEGQNVTLSCEQNLNHDAMYWYRQDPGQGLRLIYYSQIVNDFQKGDIAEGYSVSREKKESFPLTVTSAQKNPTAFYLCASRLGAGQPQHFGDGTRLSIL.

The V gene is TRBV15, the J gene TRBJ1-1; D unresolved. CDR1 is LNHNV, CDR2 YYDKDF, per germline (reference sequence). This CDR3 comprises 15 residues. V gave up 1 base and J gave up 4 bases, with 13 bases separating them. CDR3 DNA sequence: TGTGCCACCAGCAGAGGTAGGGTGCGGATCACTGAAGCTTTCTTT. Its translation: CATSRGRVRITEAFF.